A single sample gave rise to the 19 T cell receptor beta chains below, sequenced in a study of T cell repertoires in cytomegalovirus infection. TCRdb re-derived calls from the reads in MiXCR, one entry per CDR3 protein. The sample lists more than 400,000 distinct CDR3 sequences; approximately 25% were seen once. Sequenced: PBMCs. The receptor source for this set is a human donor in good health (CMV status not recorded). Some clones in this sample may be carry-over from other donors' samples.

This clonotype was found a few times. The genes are TRBV5-6 and TRBJ2-1; D is uncertain. V shed 0 bases and J shed 0 bases, with 7 bases lying between them. Per the germline V gene, CDR1 is SGHDT and CDR2 is YYEEEE. There are 15 residues in the CDR3. CDR3 residues: CASSLVISSYNEQFF. The CDR3 DNA reads TGTGCCAGCAGCTTGGTCATAAGCTCCTACAATGAGCAGTTCTTC.

V is TRBV20-1 and J is TRBJ1-6; D gene ambiguous. CDR3 length equals 14 residues. Trimming left V 0 bases short and J 13 bases short, with 16 bases between. The V gene's germline CDR1 is DFQATT and CDR2 SNEGSKA (reference sequence). The CDR3 nucleotides are TGCAGTGCTAGAGATGTTAGGCCCCCAACCCCCCTCCACTTT. Protein product: CSARDVRPPTPLHF.

As for this clonotype: This likely comes from a read error, as the CDR3 has no conserved phenylalanine or tryptophan at its end. This chain uses TRBV7-2 with TRBJ2-3, with TRBD2 identical over 14 bases. This CDR3 contains 16 residues. Unmatched junction bases numbered 7, after V lost 5 bases and J lost 6 bases. Germline V CDR1 and CDR2: SGHTA, FQGNSA. The CDR3 loop is CASSPRTSGRMDTQYV. Here the CDR3 DNA reads TGTGCCAGCAGCCCCAGGACTAGCGGGAGGATGGATACGCAGTATGTT.

This sequence joins TRBV3-1 and TRBJ1-5, with D perhaps matching TRBD1 (6 bases). V shed 1 base and J shed 9 bases, with 13 bases lying between them. Germline V gives CDR1 LGHDT, CDR2 YNNKEL (reference sequence). The CDR3 is made up of 14 amino acids. The CDR3 DNA follows: TGTGCCAGCAGCCAAGCGCAGGGGCTTCGGCCCCAGCATTTT. It specifies CASSQAQGLRPQHF.

This chain joins TRBV5-4 and TRBJ2-7; D may match TRBD1 or TRBD2 (5 bases each). CDR1 and CDR2 from the germline V gene are SGHNT and YYREEE (reference sequence). There are 15 residues in the CDR3. V was shortened by 4 bases and J by 5 bases, with 19 bases between the two germline ends. The CDR3 protein is CASSQELGTLHEQYV. In nucleotides, the CDR3 is TGTGCCAGCAGCCAGGAGTTGGGGACCCTCCACGAGCAGTACGTC.

This clonotype showed up just a few times. The J gene is TRBJ2-2, the V gene TRBV7-3; 14 bases fit TRBD2. The CDR3 runs 18 residues. Germline V lookup: CDR1 SGHTA, CDR2 FQGTGA. After removal of 2 bases from V and 5 bases from J, the junction contained 7 bases not matched to a gene. The CDR3 nucleotides read TGTGCCAGCAGCTTAGGGGGACTAGCGGGAGCTGGTACCGGGGAGCTGTTTTTT. It is translated as CASSLGGLAGAGTGELFF.

About this clonotype itself: A much larger clone is a single base away; this may be a read error. This chain connects TRBV7-6 to TRBJ2-3; no definite D call. Germline V gene data show CDR1 as SGHVS and CDR2 as FNYEAQ. This CDR3 region has 14 residues. The CDR3 here is CASKQTYSTDTQCF. CDR3 coding DNA: TGTGCCAGCAAACAGACCTATAGCACAGATACGCAGTGTTTT.

The chain uses TRBV4-1 and TRBJ2-1; TRBD2 agrees at 8 bases. Germline V gene lookup returns CDR1 MGHRA and CDR2 YSYEKL. J lost 8 bases, V lost 2 bases, and 8 bases had no gene match. The CDR3 has 15 residues. The CDR3 is CASSQSGGGGDEQFF. In nucleotides, the CDR3 is TGCGCCAGCAGCCAATCGGGGGGGGGCGGCGATGAGCAGTTCTTC.

This clonotype showed up many times. The CDR3 sequence: CASSFRQGGRFSTDTQYF. The CDR3 nucleotides are TGTGCCAGCAGCTTTCGACAGGGGGGTCGTTTTAGCACAGATACGCAGTATTTT. The rearrangement links TRBV7-2 to TRBJ2-3; 9 bases map to TRBD1. Unmatched junction bases numbered 10, after V lost 3 bases and J lost 0 bases. The CDR3 consists of 18 residues. The V gene's germline CDR1 is SGHTA and CDR2 FQGNSA.

This clonotype appeared a few times. The genes are TRBV12-3 or TRBV12-4 and TRBJ2-3, with 9 bases fitting TRBD2. The CDR3 runs to 12 residues. Losses at the gene ends were 5 bases for V and 8 bases for J; bases not matched to a gene: 2. The CDR3 here is CASSHSGSTQYF. The CDR3 nucleotides read TGTGCCAGCAGTCATAGCGGGAGTACGCAGTATTTT.

This chain links TRBV6-5 with TRBJ2-7, with 7 bases matching TRBD1. Germline assignment: CDR1 MNHEY and CDR2 SVGAGI. The ends lost 0 bases at V and 3 bases at J; junction bases unmatched: 5. This CDR3 has 15 residues. The CDR3 sequence is CASSYSISGGYEQYF. The CDR3 DNA reads as TGTGCCAGCAGTTACTCGATATCAGGGGGCTACGAGCAGTACTTC.

The J gene is TRBJ1-1, the V gene TRBV7-8; D possibly corresponds to TRBD1 (5 bases). Germline CDR1 SGHVS, CDR2 FQNEAQ. The CDR3 runs to 13 residues. With 3 bases removed from V and 8 bases from J, the gap between germline ends came to 13 bases. The CDR3, as DNA: TGTGCCAGCAGCTTGGGACGCGTGAGGGAAGCTTTCTTT. Protein sequence: CASSLGRVREAFF.

This clonotype was seen at least ten times. The gene calls are TRBV7-9 and TRBJ2-3; TRBD2 is a possible D gene (5 bases). The V end was cut by 5 bases, the J end by 5 bases, with 29 bases between. Germline V gene sequence: CDR1 SEHNR, CDR2 FQNEAQ (reference sequence). There are 19 residues in the CDR3. This CDR3 is CASSVRMGSRGRRQDTQYF. Written as DNA, the CDR3 is TGTGCCAGCAGCGTCAGAATGGGAAGCCGTGGTCGGAGGCAAGATACGCAGTATTTT.

This rearrangement joins TRBV5-1 to TRBJ1-4, with a tentative D call TRBD1 (5 bases). CDR3 length: 14 residues. Germline V gene lookup returns CDR1 SGHRS and CDR2 YFSETQ. Trimming stripped 6 bases from V and 4 bases from J, with 13 bases between. The CDR3 is CASTDDSHNEKLFF. The DNA for the CDR3 is TGCGCCAGCACGGACGACAGCCATAATGAAAAACTGTTTTTT.

The V call is TRBV5-6, the J call TRBJ1-2, with unresolved D. This CDR3 spans 16 amino acids. Trimming left V 1 base short and J 4 bases short, with 17 bases between. Germline CDR1 is SGHDT and CDR2 is YYEEEE. CDR3 DNA sequence: TGTGCCAGCAGCTTGTGGAATTCGGGGATCAGCTATGGCTACACCTTC. The encoded protein is CASSLWNSGISYGYTF.

This clonotype was counted between two and nine times. The chain couples TRBV27 to TRBJ2-3, with D tentatively TRBD2 (5 bases). Per the germline V gene, CDR1 is MNHEY and CDR2 is SMNVEV (reference sequence). With 2 bases removed from V and 4 bases from J, the gap between germline ends came to 13 bases. The CDR3 has 15 amino acids. In DNA, the CDR3 is TGTGCCAGCAGTTTAAAGCTAGCTCTTCCAGATACGCAGTATTTT. It translates to CASSLKLALPDTQYF.

This clonotype has more than one count but fewer than ten. V is TRBV4-1 and J is TRBJ1-6, with a possible D match to TRBD1 (5 bases). V was pared by 1 base and J by 10 bases, with 20 bases between. Germline values: CDR1 MGHRA, CDR2 YSYEKL. The CDR3 is 17 amino acids. CDR3: CASSQVQADHRGSPLHF. CDR3 coding DNA: TGCGCCAGCAGCCAAGTACAGGCCGACCACCGGGGGTCACCCCTCCACTTT.

The sample holds many counts of this clonotype. The chain carries TRBV7-6 and TRBJ2-5; D remains ambiguous. Trimming removed 3 bases at V and 0 bases at J, with 5 bases between. Germline CDR1 is SGHVS and CDR2 is FNYEAQ. The CDR3 consists of 13 residues. The CDR3 sequence is CASSFVDQETQYF. The CDR3 DNA reads TGTGCCAGCAGCTTTGTCGACCAAGAGACCCAGTACTTC.

This clonotype has only a few counts. The genes are TRBV6-2 or TRBV6-3 and TRBJ1-3; no firm D call. The germline CDR1 and CDR2 sequences are MNHEY and SVGEGT. Trimming left V 7 bases short and J 0 bases short, with 13 bases between. CDR3 size: 15 residues. The CDR3 loop is CASIFGGGSGNTIYF. The CDR3 DNA reads TGTGCCAGCATCTTTGGAGGCGGCTCTGGAAACACCATATATTTT.